This T cell receptor (beta chain) is from a study of T cells in Graves' hyperthyroidism and ophthalmopathy. Across 18 months, stable Graves' hyperthyroidism was marked by no progression to ophthalmopathy. Those with hyperthyroidism were 18 to 65 years old, newly diagnosed, and ill for under 2 months. Findings of the study overall: The majority of expanded thyroid clonotypes above 0.001 also appeared in blood.

Germline V gene sequence: CDR1 MGHRA, CDR2 YSYEKL. The V end lost 2 bases, the J end lost 0 bases, and 10 bases lay between the germline ends. The CDR3 totals 16 residues. Using RNA transcripts as the source, TCR beta CDR3 regions were amplified. In the first-round RT-PCR of the TCR CDR3, the HTBI primer set was used. TCRdb called the multiplex PCR reads again in MiXCR, with one record for every CDR3 protein. The sample records 90,000 to 120,000 distinct CDR3 sequences, about 15% being singletons. This clonotype has at least ten counts. Its specificity is not known. The sample comprised blood. The V call is TRBV4-1, the J call TRBJ2-2; D unclear. The TCR originated in a woman aged 45-65 years with Graves' hyperthyroidism. The chain's CDR3 is CASSQSWPANTGELFF. CDR3 nucleotides: TGCGCCAGCAGCCAATCTTGGCCCGCGAACACCGGGGAGCTGTTTTTT.